These 7 T cell receptor beta chains were all obtained from the same sample, sequenced in a study of vaccination and CD4 T cells after COVID-19. These TCRs' antigens remain unknown. Indicated treatment: approximately 11-day PBMC culture with coronavirus spike peptide pools or control peptides (ViraFEST assay). Sequencing of cultured CD4+ T cell DNA used the Oncomine TCR Beta short-read assay. TCRdb re-called the PCR reads through MiXCR, storing one row per CDR3 protein. The repertoire includes about 4,400 distinct CDR3 sequences, 21% of them detected once, and about 20% sits in the top ten. Sequencing used CD4+ T cells from blood, cultured in vitro. The receptors were sampled from a human donor who had recovered from COVID-19.

This sequence joins TRBV5-4 and TRBJ2-7; the D gene could be TRBD1 or TRBD2 (5 bases each). V lost 4 bases and J 7 bases, leaving 18 bases between the germline ends. The CDR3 is 14 amino acids. The germline V gene encodes CDR1 SGHNT and CDR2 YYREEE (reference sequence). The CDR3 loop reads CASSNGTVRGEQYF. CDR3 sequence (DNA): TGTGCCAGCAGCAACGGGACGGTGAGGGGAGAGCAGTACTTC.

A few counts support this clonotype. The rearrangement uses TRBV7-6 and TRBJ2-7; the D gene is possibly TRBD1 (6 bases). CDR1 and CDR2 from the germline V gene are SGHVS and FNYEAQ. Trimming removed 5 bases from V and 3 bases from J, with 11 bases in between. The CDR3 has 13 residues. The CDR3 DNA reads TGTGCCAGCAGCGCGTTACAGGGCTACGAGCAGTACTTC. Residues: CASSALQGYEQYF.

CDR3 protein: CASSRFDPPSEQFF. CDR3 in DNA: TGTGCCAGTAGTAGATTCGACCCACCCAGCGAGCAGTTCTTC. The gene calls are TRBV19 and TRBJ2-1; the D is unclear. Germline CDR1 is LNHDA and CDR2 is SQIVND (reference sequence). Trimming took off 4 bases at V and 10 bases at J, with 17 bases between the two ends. The CDR3 loop spans 14 amino acids.

The chain is built from TRBV5-4 and TRBJ1-2; D perhaps matches TRBD1 (6 bases). The CDR3 extends over 14 amino acids. V lost 2 bases and J 8 bases, leaving 16 bases between the germline ends. Germline V gene lookup returns CDR1 SGHNT and CDR2 YYREEE (reference sequence). The CDR3 spells CASSFRDNLRGYTF. The CDR3 bases are TGTGCCAGCAGCTTCCGGGACAACTTGAGAGGCTACACCTTC. Filled out from reference TRBV5-4 and TRBJ1-2, the complete variable domain reads ETGVTQSPTHLIKTRGQQVTLRCSSQSGHNTVSWYQQALGQGPQFIFQYYREEENGRGNFPPRFSGLQFPNYSSELNVNALELDDSALYLCASSFRDNLRGYTFGSGTRLTVV.

The CDR3 loop is CATSRDPGFAYGYTF. Written as DNA, the CDR3 is TGTGCCACCAGCAGAGATCCTGGATTCGCCTATGGCTACACCTTC. This chain connects TRBV15 to TRBJ1-2; no firm D call. CDR3 length: 15 amino acids. Trimming took off 0 bases at V and 4 bases at J, with 12 bases between the two ends. Germline V gives CDR1 LNHNV, CDR2 YYDKDF (reference sequence).

The chain carries TRBV5-1 and TRBJ2-7; D perhaps matches TRBD1 (5 bases). V dropped 3 bases and J dropped 5 bases, with 12 bases sitting between them. The CDR3 has 13 amino acids. CDR1 SGHRS and CDR2 YFSETQ come from the germline V gene. The DNA for the CDR3 is TGCGCCAGCAGCTGGCAGGGTTCGCACGAGCAGTACTTC. The encoded protein is CASSWQGSHEQYF.

The chain couples TRBV20-1 to TRBJ1-3, with 8 positions matching TRBD1. V was clipped by 5 bases and J by 2 bases; unmatched bases: 2. The CDR3 spans 13 residues. Germline lookup yields CDR1 DFQATT and CDR2 SNEGSKA (reference sequence). Written as DNA, the CDR3 is TGCAGTGCTTCACAGGGGGCTGGAAACACCATATATTTT. Translating gives CSASQGAGNTIYF.